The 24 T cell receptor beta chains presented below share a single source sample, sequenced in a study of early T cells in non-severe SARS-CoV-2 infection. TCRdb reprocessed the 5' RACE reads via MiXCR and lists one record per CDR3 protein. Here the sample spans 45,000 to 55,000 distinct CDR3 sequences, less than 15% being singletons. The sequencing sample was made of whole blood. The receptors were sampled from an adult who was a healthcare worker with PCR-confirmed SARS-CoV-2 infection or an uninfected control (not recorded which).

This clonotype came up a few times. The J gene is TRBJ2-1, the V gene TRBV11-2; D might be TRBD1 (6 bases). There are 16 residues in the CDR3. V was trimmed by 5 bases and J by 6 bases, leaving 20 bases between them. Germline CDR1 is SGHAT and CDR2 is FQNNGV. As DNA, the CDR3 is TGTGCCAGCAGCCCACTGACAGGTCGCAAGGGCAATGAGCAGTTCTTC. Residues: CASSPLTGRKGNEQFF. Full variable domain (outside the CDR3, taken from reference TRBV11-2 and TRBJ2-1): EAGVAQSPRYKIIEKRQSVAFWCNPISGHATLYWYQQILGQGPKLLIQFQNNGVVDDSQLPKDRFSAERLKGVDSTLKIQPAKLEDSAVYLCASSPLTGRKGNEQFFGPGTRLTVL.

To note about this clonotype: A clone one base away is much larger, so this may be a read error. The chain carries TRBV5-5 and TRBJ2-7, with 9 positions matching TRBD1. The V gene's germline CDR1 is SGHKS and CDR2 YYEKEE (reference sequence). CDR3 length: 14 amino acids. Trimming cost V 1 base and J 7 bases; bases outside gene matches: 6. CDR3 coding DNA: TGTGCCAGCAGCTTGCACAGGGGGCGCAGGGAGCAGTACTTC. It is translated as CASSLHRGRREQYF.

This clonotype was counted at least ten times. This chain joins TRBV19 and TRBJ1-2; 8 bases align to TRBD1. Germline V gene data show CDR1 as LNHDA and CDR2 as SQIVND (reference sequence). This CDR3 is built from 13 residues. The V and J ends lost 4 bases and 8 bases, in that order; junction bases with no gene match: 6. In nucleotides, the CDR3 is TGTGCCAGTAGTACCCGCCGGGACAGGGGCTACACCTTC. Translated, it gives CASSTRRDRGYTF.

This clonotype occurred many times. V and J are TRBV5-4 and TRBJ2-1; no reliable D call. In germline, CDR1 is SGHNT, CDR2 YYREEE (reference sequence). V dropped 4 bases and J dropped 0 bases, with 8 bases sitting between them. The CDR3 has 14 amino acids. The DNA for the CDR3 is TGTGCCAGCAGCACCGCCCCCTCCTACAATGAGCAGTTCTTC. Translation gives CASSTAPSYNEQFF.

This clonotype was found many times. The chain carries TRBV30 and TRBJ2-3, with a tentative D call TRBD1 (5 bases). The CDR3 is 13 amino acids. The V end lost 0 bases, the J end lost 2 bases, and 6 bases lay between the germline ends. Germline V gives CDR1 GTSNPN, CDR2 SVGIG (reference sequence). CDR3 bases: TGTGCCTGGAGTGTAGGGGCCACAGATACGCAGTATTTT. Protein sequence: CAWSVGATDTQYF. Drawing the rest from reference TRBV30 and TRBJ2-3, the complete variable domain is SQTIHQWPATLVQPVGSPLSLECTVEGTSNPNLYWYRQAAGRGLQLLFYSVGIGQISSEVPQNLSASRPQDRQFILSSKKLLLSDSGFYLCAWSVGATDTQYFGPGTRLTVL.

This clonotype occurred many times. The DNA of the CDR3 is TGTGCCAGCAGTTCGAATAATGAAAAACTGTTTTTT. It translates to CASSSNNEKLFF. The genes are TRBV6-5 and TRBJ1-4; D not certain. The CDR3 loop spans 12 amino acids. Trimming removed 4 bases from V and 4 bases from J, with 4 bases in between. Germline CDR1 is MNHEY and CDR2 is SVGAGI.

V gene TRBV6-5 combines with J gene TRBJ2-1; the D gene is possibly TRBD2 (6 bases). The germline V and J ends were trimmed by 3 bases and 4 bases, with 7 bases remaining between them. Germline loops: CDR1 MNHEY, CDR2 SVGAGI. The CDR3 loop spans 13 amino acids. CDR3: CASSYGGYNEQFF. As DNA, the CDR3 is TGTGCCAGCAGTTATGGGGGGTACAATGAGCAGTTCTTC.

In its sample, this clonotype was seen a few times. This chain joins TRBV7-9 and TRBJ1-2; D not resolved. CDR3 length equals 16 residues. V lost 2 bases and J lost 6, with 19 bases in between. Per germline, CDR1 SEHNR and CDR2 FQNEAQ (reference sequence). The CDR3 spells CASSLLTTAIYHGYTF. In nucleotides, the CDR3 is TGTGCCAGCAGCTTATTGACGACTGCAATTTATCATGGCTACACCTTC.

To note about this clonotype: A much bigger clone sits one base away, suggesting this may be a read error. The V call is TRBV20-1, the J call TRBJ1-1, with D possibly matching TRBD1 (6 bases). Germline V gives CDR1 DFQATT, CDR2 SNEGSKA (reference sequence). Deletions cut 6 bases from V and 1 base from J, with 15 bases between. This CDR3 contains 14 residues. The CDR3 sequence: CSAWLEQGNTEAFF. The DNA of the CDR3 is TGCAGTGCGTGGCTCGAACAGGGGAACACTGAAGCTTTCTTT.

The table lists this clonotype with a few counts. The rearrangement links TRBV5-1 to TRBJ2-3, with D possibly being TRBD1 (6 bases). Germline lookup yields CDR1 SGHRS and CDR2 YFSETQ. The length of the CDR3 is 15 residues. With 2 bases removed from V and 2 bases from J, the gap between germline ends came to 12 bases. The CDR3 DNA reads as TGCGCCAGCAGCTTAGGAACAGGGATCACAGATACGCAGTATTTT. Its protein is CASSLGTGITDTQYF. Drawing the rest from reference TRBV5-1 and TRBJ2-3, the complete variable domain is KAGVTQTPRYLIKTRGQQVTLSCSPISGHRSVSWYQQTPGQGLQFLFEYFSETQRNKGNFPGRFSGRQFSNSRSEMNVSTLELGDSALYLCASSLGTGITDTQYFGPGTRLTVL.

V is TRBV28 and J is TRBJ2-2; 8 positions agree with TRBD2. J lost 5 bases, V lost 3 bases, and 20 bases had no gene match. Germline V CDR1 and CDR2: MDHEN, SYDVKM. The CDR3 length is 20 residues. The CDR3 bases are TGTGCCAGCAGTTTCCCGGGACTCGGTAGGCGGGAGGAGAGAACCGGGGAGCTGTTTTTT. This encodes CASSFPGLGRREERTGELFF.

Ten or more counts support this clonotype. CDR3 amino acids: CSARDRVGAELYF. DNA for the CDR3: TGCAGTGCTAGAGATCGGGTGGGAGCTGAGCTTTACTTC. The genes are TRBV20-1 and TRBJ2-7, with D maybe TRBD2 (5 bases). The V end was cut by 0 bases, the J end by 13 bases, with 19 bases between. CDR3 length: 13 amino acids. Germline-derived CDR1 and CDR2 are DFQATT and SNEGSKA (reference sequence).

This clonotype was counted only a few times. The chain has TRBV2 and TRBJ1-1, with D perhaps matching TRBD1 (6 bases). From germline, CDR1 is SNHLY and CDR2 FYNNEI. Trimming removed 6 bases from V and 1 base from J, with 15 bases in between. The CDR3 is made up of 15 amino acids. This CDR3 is CASRRGASENTEAFF. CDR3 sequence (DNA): TGTGCCAGCAGGAGGGGGGCCTCCGAGAACACTGAAGCTTTCTTT.

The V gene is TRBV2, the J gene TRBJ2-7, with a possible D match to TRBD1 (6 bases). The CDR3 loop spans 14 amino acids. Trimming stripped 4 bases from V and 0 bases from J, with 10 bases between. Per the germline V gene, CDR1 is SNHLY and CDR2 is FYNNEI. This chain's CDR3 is CASSGTASSYEQYF. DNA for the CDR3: TGTGCCAGCAGTGGGACAGCCAGCTCCTACGAGCAGTACTTC.

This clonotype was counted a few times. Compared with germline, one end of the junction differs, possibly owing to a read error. The CDR3 reads CASRLTSGKTPPNF. As DNA, the CDR3 is TGTGCCAGCAGACTGACTAGCGGGAAAACCCCGCCGAACTTC. The chain carries TRBV6-1 and TRBJ2-7; 11 bases map to TRBD2. Germline CDR1 MNHNS, CDR2 SASEGT. This CDR3 is built from 14 residues.

In DNA form, the CDR3 reads TGCAGTGCTAGGACGGCTTTGAATTCACCCCTCCACTTT. This sequence encodes CSARTALNSPLHF. The rearrangement uses TRBV20-1 and TRBJ1-6; D remains unclear. Trimming pared 3 bases from V and 7 bases from J, leaving 10 bases between. Germline values: CDR1 DFQATT, CDR2 SNEGSKA (reference sequence). The CDR3 spans 13 residues.

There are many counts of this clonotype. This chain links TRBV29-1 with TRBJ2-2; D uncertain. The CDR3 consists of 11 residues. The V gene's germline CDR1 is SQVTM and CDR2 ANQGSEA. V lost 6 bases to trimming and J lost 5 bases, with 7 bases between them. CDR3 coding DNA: TGCAGCGTCCTCACAACCGGGGAGCTGTTTTTT. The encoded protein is CSVLTTGELFF.

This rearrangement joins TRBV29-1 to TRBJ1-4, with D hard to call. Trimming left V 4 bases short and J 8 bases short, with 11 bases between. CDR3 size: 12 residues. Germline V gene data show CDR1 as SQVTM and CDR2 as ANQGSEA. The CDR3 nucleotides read TGCAGCGTTGCCCTAACGGGGGAAAAACTGTTTTTT. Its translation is CSVALTGEKLFF.

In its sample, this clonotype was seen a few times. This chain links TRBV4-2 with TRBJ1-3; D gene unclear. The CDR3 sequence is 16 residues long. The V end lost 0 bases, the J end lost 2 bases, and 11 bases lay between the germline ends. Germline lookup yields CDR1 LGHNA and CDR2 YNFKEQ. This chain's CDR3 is CASSQEGEGTGNTIYF. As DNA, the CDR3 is TGTGCCAGCAGCCAAGAAGGAGAAGGGACTGGAAACACCATATATTTT.

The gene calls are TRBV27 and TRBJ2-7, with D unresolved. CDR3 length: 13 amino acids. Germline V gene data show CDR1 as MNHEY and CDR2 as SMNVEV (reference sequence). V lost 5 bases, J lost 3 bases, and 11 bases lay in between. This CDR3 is CASSAPNFYEQYF. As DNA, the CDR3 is TGTGCCAGCAGTGCCCCCAATTTCTACGAGCAGTACTTC.

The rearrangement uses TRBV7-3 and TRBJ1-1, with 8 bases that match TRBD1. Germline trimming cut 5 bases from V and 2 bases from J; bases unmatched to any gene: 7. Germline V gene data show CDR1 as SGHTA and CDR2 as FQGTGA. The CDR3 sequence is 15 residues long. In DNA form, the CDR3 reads TGTGCCAGCAGCCCGCAGACAGGGGATAACACTGAAGCTTTCTTT. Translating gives CASSPQTGDNTEAFF.

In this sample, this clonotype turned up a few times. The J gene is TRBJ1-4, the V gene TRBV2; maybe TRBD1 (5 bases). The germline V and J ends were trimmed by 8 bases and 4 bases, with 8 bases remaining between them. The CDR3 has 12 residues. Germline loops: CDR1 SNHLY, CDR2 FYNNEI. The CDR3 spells CASQGINEKLFF. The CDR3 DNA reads TGTGCCAGCCAGGGTATTAATGAAAAACTGTTTTTT.

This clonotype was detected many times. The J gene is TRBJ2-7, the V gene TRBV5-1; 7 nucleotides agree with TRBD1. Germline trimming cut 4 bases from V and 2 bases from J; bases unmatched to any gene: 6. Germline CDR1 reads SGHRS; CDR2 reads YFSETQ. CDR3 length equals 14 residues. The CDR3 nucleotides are TGCGCCAGCAGCGATAACAGGGGCCCCTACGAGCAGTACTTC. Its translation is CASSDNRGPYEQYF. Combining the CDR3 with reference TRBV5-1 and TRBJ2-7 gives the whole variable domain KAGVTQTPRYLIKTRGQQVTLSCSPISGHRSVSWYQQTPGQGLQFLFEYFSETQRNKGNFPGRFSGRQFSNSRSEMNVSTLELGDSALYLCASSDNRGPYEQYFGPGTRLTVT.

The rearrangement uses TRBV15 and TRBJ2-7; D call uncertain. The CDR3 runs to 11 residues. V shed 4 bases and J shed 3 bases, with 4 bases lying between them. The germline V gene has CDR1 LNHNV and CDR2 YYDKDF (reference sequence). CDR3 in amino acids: CATSTSYEQYF. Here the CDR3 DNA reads TGTGCCACCAGCACGAGCTACGAGCAGTACTTC.